The T cell receptor beta chain under discussion was sequenced for a study of immune evolution from preneoplasia to lung adenocarcinoma. For the study at large: HLA loss of heterozygosity: 6% to 7.5% AIS, roughly 15% MIA, about 32% ADC, none AAH.

Libraries were prepared by immunoSEQ multiplex PCR; TCRdb keeps only in-frame clonotypes and omits some of them. This sample yields around 3,700 clones, of which 82% are seen a single time; over 6.5% belongs to the top ten. Each case's diagnosis was confirmed by two pathologists on H&E. After pathologic assessment, macro-dissection selected premalignant or tumor cells for extraction. The CDR3 has 17 residues. Trimming took 4 bases from V and 1 from J, leaving 17 bases between them. Germline values: CDR1 MNHEY, CDR2 SMNVEV (reference sequence). The chain combines TRBV27 with TRBJ2-1, with unresolved D. Sequences were obtained from FFPE invasive lung adenocarcinoma tissue. The TCR originated in a person between 65 and 79 years old with invasive lung adenocarcinoma. The chain's CDR3 is CASSSSTRLGSYNEQFF. In DNA, the CDR3 is TGTGCCAGCAGTTCGTCAACCAGATTGGGATCCTACAATGAGCAGTTCTTC.